The 27 T cell receptor beta chains presented below share a single source sample, sequenced in a study of identical twins. From the 5' RACE reads, TCRdb called clonotypes with MiXCR, one entry per CDR3 protein. The sample contains fewer than 900,000 distinct CDR3 sequences, 15% to 20% of which appear only once. The same specimen was also included in a second study, on T cells expressing NK-cell markers.

Input material: PBMCs. The source is a woman under 30 in good health.

This sequence joins TRBV5-4 and TRBJ2-7; 7 positions agree with TRBD1. J lost 3 bases, V lost 2 bases, and 5 bases had no gene match. Germline V gene lookup returns CDR1 SGHNT and CDR2 YYREEE (reference sequence). CDR3 length equals 14 residues. The CDR3 DNA follows: TGTGCCAGCAGCTTCGGGACAGTGGGCTACGAGCAGTACTTC. Protein sequence: CASSFGTVGYEQYF. Combining the CDR3 with reference TRBV5-4 and TRBJ2-7 gives the whole variable domain ETGVTQSPTHLIKTRGQQVTLRCSSQSGHNTVSWYQQALGQGPQFIFQYYREEENGRGNFPPRFSGLQFPNYSSELNVNALELDDSALYLCASSFGTVGYEQYFGPGTRLTVT.

The sample holds a few counts of this clonotype. The rearrangement links TRBV20-1 to TRBJ2-3, with D possibly matching TRBD2 (5 bases). The CDR3 is made up of 14 amino acids. Trimming removed 0 bases at V and 4 bases at J, with 11 bases between. Germline assignment: CDR1 DFQATT and CDR2 SNEGSKA (reference sequence). CDR3 in amino acids: CSARDPGLADTQYF. CDR3 DNA sequence: TGCAGTGCTAGAGATCCGGGGTTGGCAGATACGCAGTATTTT.

This clonotype turned up a few times. The chain has TRBV6-6 and TRBJ1-2; D unresolved. Trimming took 7 bases from V and 8 from J, leaving 8 bases between them. The CDR3 runs to 10 residues. The germline CDR1 and CDR2 sequences are MNHNY and SVGAGI (reference sequence). CDR3 DNA sequence: TGTGCCAGCAAATCCCAAGGCTACACCTTC. Protein: CASKSQGYTF.

The chain links TRBV20-1 to TRBJ1-1; D may be TRBD1 (5 bases). CDR3 length: 12 residues. V lost 5 bases and J 3 bases, leaving 10 bases between the germline ends. From germline, CDR1 is DFQATT and CDR2 SNEGSKA (reference sequence). CDR3 coding DNA: TGCAGTGCTGAGGGGAAGGACACTGAAGCTTTCTTT. Its protein is CSAEGKDTEAFF.

This clonotype has a handful of counts. The chain links TRBV5-1 to TRBJ2-7, with D possibly being TRBD2 (5 bases). Germline V gene lookup returns CDR1 SGHRS and CDR2 YFSETQ. CDR3 length: 17 amino acids. V was shortened by 4 bases and J by 3 bases, with 23 bases between the two germline ends. Here the CDR3 reads CASSRGGRAEIFYEQYF. The CDR3 DNA is TGCGCCAGCAGCCGTGGAGGACGCGCTGAAATCTTCTACGAGCAGTACTTC.

This clonotype was found a few times. The chain carries TRBV20-1 and TRBJ2-1, with 8 bases lining up with TRBD2. Germline CDR1 DFQATT, CDR2 SNEGSKA (reference sequence). This CDR3 comprises 16 residues. The J segment lost 2 bases and the V segment lost 2 bases, leaving 8 bases of the junction unmatched. CDR3 loop: CSARNSLAEAYNEQFF. DNA for the CDR3: TGCAGTGCTAGAAATTCACTAGCGGAGGCCTACAATGAGCAGTTCTTC.

This clonotype was found many times. The V and J genes are TRBV10-3 and TRBJ2-7; 9 bases map to TRBD2. Looked up from germline, CDR1 is ENHRY and CDR2 is SYGVKD. With V trimmed by 2 bases and J by 1 base, 0 bases remained unmatched. The CDR3 is 14 residues long. The CDR3 DNA is TGTGCCATCAGTGAGAGCGGGGGGTCCTACGAGCAGTACTTC. Its translation is CAISESGGSYEQYF.

This clonotype was found a few times. The V gene is TRBV7-2, the J gene TRBJ2-1; a possible D gene is TRBD2 (6 bases). From germline, CDR1 is SGHTA and CDR2 FQGNSA. Trimming shortened V by 2 bases and J by 3 bases, and 8 bases separated the two germline ends. The CDR3 covers 14 residues. The CDR3 sequence: CASSLPSDYNEQFF. The CDR3 nucleotides read TGTGCCAGCAGCTTACCTAGCGACTACAATGAGCAGTTCTTC.

This clonotype was detected only a few times. This chain connects TRBV27 to TRBJ1-2, with D unresolved. The CDR3 spans 14 residues. V was clipped by 4 bases and J by 0 bases, with 9 bases between them. Germline assignment: CDR1 MNHEY and CDR2 SMNVEV (reference sequence). CDR3 sequence (DNA): TGTGCCAGCAGTTCGCCTCTAGCTAACTATGGCTACACCTTC. It encodes CASSSPLANYGYTF.

A few counts support this clonotype. V and J are TRBV5-1 and TRBJ2-7; 7 positions agree with TRBD1. V lost 5 bases, J lost 3 bases, and 5 bases stayed unmatched. CDR1 SGHRS and CDR2 YFSETQ come from the germline V gene. The CDR3 has 13 residues. The CDR3 is CASSRGGGYEQYF. CDR3 DNA: TGCGCCAGCAGTAGAGGGGGCGGCTACGAGCAGTACTTC. The full variable domain, rest sourced from reference TRBV5-1 and TRBJ2-7, is KAGVTQTPRYLIKTRGQQVTLSCSPISGHRSVSWYQQTPGQGLQFLFEYFSETQRNKGNFPGRFSGRQFSNSRSEMNVSTLELGDSALYLCASSRGGGYEQYFGPGTRLTVT.

This clonotype has a handful of counts. The V call is TRBV5-5, the J call TRBJ1-2; no reliable D call. Trimming pared 4 bases from V and 8 bases from J, leaving 18 bases between. There are 14 residues in the CDR3. Germline V gene sequence: CDR1 SGHKS, CDR2 YYEKEE (reference sequence). DNA for the CDR3: TGTGCCAGCAGCCCCCCGGCCAGCTTACAGGGCTACACCTTC. It is translated as CASSPPASLQGYTF.

This clonotype was seen more than once but under ten times. The chain employs TRBV11-3 and TRBJ2-7; TRBD1 matches at 8 bases. V shed 4 bases, J shed 7 bases, and the junction held 6 bases outside the gene matches. Germline V gene lookup returns CDR1 SGHNT and CDR2 YENEEA. This CDR3 is built from 13 residues. The CDR3 loop is CASSYGTGEEQYF. The CDR3 DNA reads as TGTGCCAGCAGCTACGGGACAGGAGAGGAGCAGTACTTC.

V is TRBV7-8 and J is TRBJ2-7; 8 positions agree with TRBD1. J gave up 6 bases and V 5 bases, and 9 bases lay outside the gene matches. Germline CDR1 is SGHVS and CDR2 is FQNEAQ. The CDR3 is 14 amino acids. The CDR3 DNA sequence: TGTGCCAGCAGCGACAGGACAGGGCGGGCCGAGCAGTACTTC. Its protein is CASSDRTGRAEQYF. The variable domain in full, completed from reference TRBV7-8 and TRBJ2-7, reads GAGVSQSPRYKVAKRGQDVALRCDPISGHVSLFWYQQALGQGPEFLTYFQNEAQLDKSGLPSDRFFAERPEGSVSTLKIQRTQQEDSAVYLCASSDRTGRAEQYFGPGTRLTVT.

The V call is TRBV4-3, the J call TRBJ2-1, with D hard to call. Germline loops: CDR1 LGHNA, CDR2 YSLEER. Trimming stripped 0 bases from V and 5 bases from J, with 5 bases between. The CDR3 extends over 13 amino acids. CDR3 region: CASSQDNDNEQFF. CDR3 sequence (DNA): TGCGCCAGCAGCCAAGATAACGACAATGAGCAGTTCTTC.

Of note for this clonotype: A read error may produce the germline difference seen at one junction end. This chain joins TRBV6-1 and TRBJ1-4; TRBD1 might be the D (6 bases). Germline values: CDR1 MNHNS, CDR2 SASEGT. This CDR3 spans 14 amino acids. The CDR3 nucleotides are TGTGCCAGCAGGGAAGGGGGACACCCGGAAAAACTGTTTTTT. Protein product: CASREGGHPEKLFF.

This CDR3 is CASSLGTGVLYEQYF. CDR3 bases: TGTGCCAGCAGCCTAGGGACAGGGGTCCTCTACGAGCAGTACTTC. V is TRBV9 and J is TRBJ2-7; 10 positions agree with TRBD1. J was trimmed by 3 bases and V by 4 bases; bases with no gene match: 7. Germline CDR1 is SGDLS and CDR2 is YYNGEE. The CDR3 loop spans 15 amino acids.

This clonotype has only a few counts. The chain carries TRBV11-1 and TRBJ2-1; TRBD2 matches 8 bases. Losses at the gene ends were 6 bases for V and 3 bases for J; bases not matched to a gene: 19. This CDR3 region has 19 residues. CDR1 and CDR2 from the germline V gene are SGHAT and FQDESV (reference sequence). The chain's CDR3 is CASSSNRGSAGAYYNEQFF. Here the CDR3 DNA reads TGTGCCAGCAGTTCTAACCGAGGGTCAGCGGGGGCGTACTACAATGAGCAGTTCTTC.

The chain recombines TRBV20-1 with TRBJ1-2, with 7 bases matching TRBD1. The germline CDR1 and CDR2 sequences are DFQATT and SNEGSKA (reference sequence). V shed 5 bases and J 3 bases; nucleotides not matched to a gene: 6. CDR3 length equals 13 residues. The CDR3 loop is CSAGTALDYGYTF. CDR3 bases: TGCAGTGCTGGGACAGCCTTGGACTATGGCTACACCTTC.

The table lists this clonotype with many counts. The genes are TRBV7-6 and TRBJ2-7; weak D call: TRBD2 (6 bases). V lost 0 bases and J 6 bases, leaving 9 bases between the germline ends. The CDR3 runs to 13 residues. The germline V gene has CDR1 SGHVS and CDR2 FNYEAQ. The chain's CDR3 is CASSLAPGAEQYF. Here the CDR3 DNA reads TGTGCCAGCAGCTTAGCACCGGGAGCCGAGCAGTACTTC.

This clonotype was counted a few times. The CDR3 DNA follows: TGTGCCAGCAGCCTTGAAGCTTACAACACAGATACGCAGTATTTT. Protein: CASSLEAYNTDTQYF. This chain joins TRBV7-6 and TRBJ2-3; unclear D gene. The germline gives CDR1 SGHVS, CDR2 FNYEAQ. Trimming took off 5 bases at V and 2 bases at J, with 14 bases between the two ends. The CDR3 has 15 residues. Drawing the rest from reference TRBV7-6 and TRBJ2-3, the complete variable domain is GAGVSQSPRYKVTKRGQDVALRCDPISGHVSLYWYRQALGQGPEFLTYFNYEAQQDKSGLPNDRFSAERPEGSISTLTIQRTEQRDSAMYRCASSLEAYNTDTQYFGPGTRLTVL.

This clonotype has just a few counts. The V gene is TRBV5-1, the J gene TRBJ2-3; 11 bases are a match to TRBD2. Germline V gene sequence: CDR1 SGHRS, CDR2 YFSETQ. J lost 5 bases, V lost 2 bases, and 4 bases had no gene match. CDR3 length: 15 residues. The CDR3 loop reads CASSFAGTSGDTQYF. The CDR3 DNA sequence: TGCGCCAGCAGCTTTGCCGGGACTAGCGGAGATACGCAGTATTTT.

This clonotype has more than one count but fewer than ten. The chain has TRBV6-2 or TRBV6-3 and TRBJ2-1; 8 bases align to TRBD2. CDR1 MNHEY and CDR2 SVGEGT come from the germline V gene. The CDR3 is 14 residues long. J gave up 4 bases and V 5 bases, and 4 bases lay outside the gene matches. This CDR3 reads CASSRSGRYNEQFF. In DNA, the CDR3 is TGTGCCAGCAGTCGGAGCGGGAGATACAATGAGCAGTTCTTC.

The chain recombines TRBV30 with TRBJ1-4; D is unresolved. CDR3 length: 14 residues. V lost 0 bases, J lost 5 bases, and 10 bases lay in between. Germline CDR1 is GTSNPN and CDR2 is SVGIG (reference sequence). The CDR3 coding sequence is TGTGCCTGGAGTGTTGGGCCGGGAAATGAAAAACTGTTTTTT. This codes for CAWSVGPGNEKLFF. The variable domain in full, with the rest retrieved from reference TRBV30 and TRBJ1-4, is SQTIHQWPATLVQPVGSPLSLECTVEGTSNPNLYWYRQAAGRGLQLLFYSVGIGQISSEVPQNLSASRPQDRQFILSSKKLLLSDSGFYLCAWSVGPGNEKLFFGSGTQLSVL.

This clonotype has just a few counts. The chain employs TRBV21-1 and TRBJ1-6; the table's TRBD1 call for D was not verified on the DNA. TRBV21-1 is a pseudogene segment. The CDR3 covers 12 residues. The CDR3 region has the DNA TGTGCCAGCAGCCGCCCCTGGTCACCCCTCCACTTT. This codes for CASSRPWSPLHF.

This clonotype showed up just a few times. The chain combines TRBV15 with TRBJ2-3; 8 bases line up with TRBD1. J gave up 4 bases and V 3 bases, and 12 bases lay outside the gene matches. CDR1 LNHNV and CDR2 YYDKDF come from the germline V gene (reference sequence). CDR3 length: 17 amino acids. The CDR3 reads CATSSHGQGLGADTQYF. The CDR3 DNA follows: TGTGCCACCAGCAGCCACGGACAGGGCCTGGGGGCAGATACGCAGTATTTT.

This clonotype has a handful of counts. The chain joins TRBV7-2 to TRBJ2-5, with D perhaps TRBD2 (6 bases). Per germline, CDR1 SGHTA and CDR2 FQGNSA. The CDR3 runs to 13 residues. V gave up 5 bases and J gave up 5 bases, with 12 bases separating them. CDR3 sequence (DNA): TGTGCCAGCAGCACTGGAGGGGTGGAGACCCAGTACTTC. It encodes CASSTGGVETQYF.

This chain joins TRBV4-1 and TRBJ2-7; TRBD1 aligns across 7 bases. The germline CDR1 and CDR2 sequences are MGHRA and YSYEKL. The CDR3 is 14 residues long. V trimming: 5 bases; J trimming: 5 bases; junction bases outside the gene matches: 9. CDR3 nucleotide sequence: TGCGCCAGCAGCTCCCGACAGGGTGGGGACGAGCAGTACTTC. This sequence encodes CASSSRQGGDEQYF.